Listed below are T cell receptor beta chains from one sample, sequenced in a study of beta chain features in type 1 diabetes. Only in-frame clones appear in the TCRdb table, and some are missing; sequencing was by immunoSEQ multiplex PCR. The repertoire holds 330,000 or so clones, with roughly an eighth as singletons. The sequenced sample was naive CD4+ T cells from blood. The receptors originated from a woman aged 18-30 years with type 1 diabetes. CDR3s include the opening cysteine and the closing phenylalanine or tryptophan. A D gene is named only where the DNA matches it firmly. Expanded clones get a size class; other rows say once, few or many, or leave the size out.

CDR3nt	CDR3aa	v_gene	d_gene	j_gene	abundance
TGTGCCAGCTCCGACGGGGCGGGAGTGGTGAACATTCAGTACTTC	CASSDGAGVVNIQYF	TRBV6-6	TRBD2	TRBJ2-4	-
TGTGCCAGCAGTTACTCCGGGACAGGGAACTACGAGCAGTACTTC	CASSYSGTGNYEQYF	TRBV6-5	TRBD1	TRBJ2-7	-
TGCAGCGTTAGGACAGGGGGTGATACGCAGTATTTT	CSVRTGGDTQYF	TRBV29-1	TRBD1	TRBJ2-3	few
TGTGCCAGCAGCTTGAAATCTAGCGGGAGATCATGGGAGACCCAGTACTTC	CASSLKSSGRSWETQYF	TRBV5-4	TRBD2	TRBJ2-5	-
TGTGCCAGCAGCCCTCTATCGCGTTCCGACATTCAGTACTTC	CASSPLSRSDIQYF	TRBV7-2	-	TRBJ2-4	few
TGTGCCAGCGGGGGGTTGGGACAGCCCCAGCATTTT	CASGGLGQPQHF	TRBV28	-	TRBJ1-5	few
TGTGCCAGCAGCTCAGACAGAGAGCAGTTCTTC	CASSSDREQFF	TRBV13	-	TRBJ2-1	-
TGTGCCAGCAGCGTAGCCGGGACAGAGTCATACACCATATATTTT	CASSVAGTESYTIYF	TRBV9	TRBD1	TRBJ1-3	few
TGTGCCAGCTCACCAGACGAACAGGACCTCGACGCTTTCTTT	CASSPDEQDLDAFF	TRBV18	-	TRBJ1-1	few
TGTGCCAGCAGTCCTGCTTTCCCAGCCCAGCATTTT	CASSPAFPAQHF	TRBV6-1	-	TRBJ1-5	few
TGTGCCAGCAGCGTCGGACAGGGAAACACCGGGGAGCTGTTTTTT	CASSVGQGNTGELFF	TRBV9	TRBD1	TRBJ2-2	-
TGTGCCAGCATGGAGCTACCCTCCTACAATGAGCAGTTCTTC	CASMELPSYNEQFF	TRBV6-6	-	TRBJ2-1	few
TGTGCCACCAGCAGCGCGCGGCAGGGGATAGGCTACACCTTC	CATSSARQGIGYTF	TRBV15	-	TRBJ1-2	few
TGTGCCAGCAGGGAGGCAGTTACCTACGAGCAGTACTTC	CASREAVTYEQYF	TRBV2	-	TRBJ2-7	-
TGCGCCAGCAGCCAACCGTCCCCACCCCTCCACTTT	CASSQPSPPLHF	TRBV4-1	-	TRBJ1-6	few
TGTGCCAGCAGTCTCCAGGGGACAATCTCTGGGGCCAACGTCCTGACTTTC	CASSLQGTISGANVLTF	TRBV7-6	-	TRBJ2-6	few
TGTGCCAGCAGAGGGAGGACGTCGGTCGATCTGAACACTGAAGCTTTCTTT	CASRGRTSVDLNTEAFF	TRBV4-2	-	TRBJ1-1	few
TGTGCCAGCAGCCTAGGGGTTACTACTGGAAACACCATATATTTT	CASSLGVTTGNTIYF	TRBV7-2	-	TRBJ1-3	-